The 20 T cell receptor delta chains given below trace back to one sample, sequenced in a study of γδ T cells in repeated Plasmodium falciparum infection. TCRdb re-called the multiplex PCR reads with CATT. This sample has 85,000 to 100,000 delta-chain clones, with approximately 1% found just once. Flow sorting of PBMC yielded separate Vgamma9/Vdelta2+ and Vdelta2-negative gammadelta T cell populations for bulk repertoire analysis. The sample comprised gamma-delta T cells from blood. The receptor source for this set is a pool of human donors (malaria-infected and uninfected, not separated).

On this clone: The protein in TCRdb stems from a much larger clone and differs at residue 13 from this DNA's translation, likely a read error; here the protein is translated from the DNA. J is TRDJ2 and V is TRDV1; 8 positions agree with TRDD3. The J gene is absent in TCRdb and was assigned here via DNA matching to germline. J lost 0 bases, V lost 4 bases, and 16 bases had no gene match. Germline CDR1 and CDR2: TSWWSYY and QGS. The CDR3 covers 20 residues. The chain's CDR3 is CALGGHRFQLGGPLTAQLFF. The CDR3 coding sequence is TGTGCTCTTGGGGGCCACCGCTTCCAACTGGGGGGCCCTTTGACAGCACAACTCTTCTTT.

The table lists this clone with many counts. This DNA translates differently at residue 3 from the TCRdb protein, which is that of a much larger clone; a read error is likely, and the protein shown is the DNA's own translation. The V call is TRDV3, the J call TRDJ1, with TRDD3 matching over 9 bases. The CDR3 contains 17 residues. V lost 5 bases to trimming and J lost 5 bases; unmatched junction nucleotides: 21. Germline-derived CDR1 and CDR2 are TVYSNPD and GDNSRS (reference sequence). Written as DNA, the CDR3 is TGTGCCCTTATACCCCGACACTGGGGGAGCGAAGAGGATAAACTCATCTTT. Translation: CALIPRHWGSEEDKLIF.

In its sample, this clone was seen a few times. The TCRdb protein, from a much larger clone, departs from this DNA's translation at residue 7, likely by read error; the protein shown derives from the DNA. The chain carries TRDV3 and TRDJ1; D gene uncertain. Trimming pared 2 bases from V and 1 base from J, leaving 11 bases between. CDR1 and CDR2 (germline): TVYSNPD, GDNSRS (reference sequence). CDR3 length: 13 amino acids. CDR3 sequence reads: CAFRRDSTDKLIF. CDR3 sequence (DNA): TGTGCCTTTCGGCGCGACTCCACCGATAAACTCATCTTT.

As for this clone: The protein given by TCRdb reflects a much larger clone and differs at residue 15 from this DNA's translation, likely from a read error; the protein shown is the DNA's translation. The chain links TRDV1 to TRDJ1; 8 nucleotides match TRDD3. Since TCRdb gives no J gene, matching the DNA to germline was used here to assign it. CDR1 and CDR2 from the germline V gene are TSWWSYY and QGS. The CDR3 is 18 amino acids. DNA for the CDR3: TGTGCTCTTGGGCGGAGGATACGGACTGGGGATACAGGCGATGAACTCATCTTT. Its protein product is CALGRRIRTGDTGDELIF.

The table lists this clone with many counts. The chain combines TRDV1 with TRDJ1; 7 bases agree with TRDD3. This CDR3 comprises 23 residues. The ends lost 1 base at V and 0 bases at J; junction bases unmatched: 26. Germline V gene sequence: CDR1 TSWWSYY, CDR2 QGS. CDR3 bases: TGTGCTCTTGGGGAACGACTGTACTGGGGACGGGATCGCCTCCCCCCGTACACCGATAAACTCATCTTT. This gives the protein CALGERLYWGRDRLPPYTDKLIF.

This clone was seen a few times. It is likely a read error: a sequence one base away is far more abundant. Additional DNA sequences in this sample encode the identical CDR3. This chain uses TRDV1 with TRDJ1; perhaps TRDD2 as D (9 bases). TCRdb gives no J gene; it was assigned here by matching the DNA to germline. This CDR3 contains 26 residues. The germline CDR1 and CDR2 sequences are TSWWSYY and QGS. V lost 3 bases and J 2 bases, leaving 46 bases between the germline ends. This CDR3 is CALGELLGLPTTGVLGVTYLTDKLIF. The CDR3, as DNA: TGTGCTCTTGGGGAGCTTCTTGGCCTTCCTACAACGGGGGTACTGGGGGTCACCTACCTGACCGATAAACTCATCTTT.

With regard to this clone: Since a far larger clone is one base different, this is likely a read error. The same CDR3 also results from other DNA sequences found in this sample. The chain uses TRDV2 and TRDJ1, with TRDD3 matching over 10 bases. The J gene, missing from TCRdb, was assigned here through DNA to germline matching. V lost 3 bases and J lost 8; bases outside the gene matches: 14. CDR3 length: 16 residues. The V gene's germline CDR1 is GEAIGNYY and CDR2 EKD. The DNA of the CDR3 is TGTGCCTGTGACCCGTTACTGGGGGATTACAGTGACAAACTCATCTTT. Protein sequence: CACDPLLGDYSDKLIF.

A note on this clone: TCRdb records a much larger clone's protein for this DNA, with a difference at residue 11 that likely arises from a read error; the protein given is the translation of the DNA. This chain links TRDV2 with TRDJ1; 7 bases line up with TRDD3. Matching the DNA to germline supplied the J gene, which TCRdb does not give. The CDR3 has 19 residues. V lost 3 bases, J lost 0 bases, and 18 bases stayed unmatched. In germline, CDR1 is GEAIGNYY, CDR2 EKD. The CDR3 DNA reads TGTGCCTGTGACCTCTTGGACCTGGGGGTCCTATCGTACACCGATAAACTCATCTTT. Protein: CACDLLDLGVLSYTDKLIF.

As concerns this clone: TCRdb shows a much larger clone's protein in place of this DNA's translation, and the two differ at residue 16, likely through a read error; the protein shown is translated from the DNA. V usage is TRDV2 and J usage is TRDJ1; 11 bases match TRDD3. No J gene is reported in TCRdb; it was inferred here by comparing the DNA with germline. Germline V gene sequence: CDR1 GEAIGNYY, CDR2 EKD. This CDR3 region has 19 residues. CDR3 nucleotides: TGTGCCTGTGACACCCTCGTACTGGGGGATAGGGGAGACACCGATGAACTCATCTTT. Amino acid sequence: CACDTLVLGDRGDTDELIF.

Concerning this clone itself: TCRdb shows a much larger clone's protein in place of this DNA's translation, and the two differ at residue 7, likely through a read error; the protein shown is translated from the DNA. The chain has TRDV2 and TRDJ1, with 10 bases matching TRDD3. Germline V gives CDR1 GEAIGNYY, CDR2 EKD. The CDR3 sequence is 19 residues long. V shed 0 bases, J shed 1 base, and the junction held 13 bases outside the gene matches. CDR3 loop: CACDTVRGTGGFATDKLIF. The CDR3 nucleotides read TGTGCCTGTGACACCGTCAGGGGGACTGGGGGATTCGCCACCGATAAACTCATCTTT.

This clone was recorded a few times. With only one base between it and a far larger clone, this is likely a read error. Other DNA sequences of this sample code for an identical CDR3. Here the CDR3 DNA reads TGCGCTCTTGGGGAAAAACGGCGTTGTTCTGGGGGATATGAAGGAACTTATAAACTCATCTTT. This gives the protein CALGEKRRCSGGYEGTYKLIF. The chain carries TRDV1 and TRDJ1; the match to TRDD3 covers 10 bases. The J gene was not available in TCRdb and was assigned here by matching the DNA to germline segments. Germline CDR1 TSWWSYY, CDR2 QGS. The CDR3 contains 21 residues.

On this clone: A far larger clone is just one base off, so this is likely a read error. The sample holds other DNA sequences that translate to the same CDR3. This chain joins TRDV1 and TRDJ1; perhaps D is TRDD2 or TRDD3 (5 bases each). This CDR3 region has 18 residues. Trimming took 3 bases from V and 3 from J, leaving 23 bases between them. CDR1 and CDR2 (germline): TSWWSYY, QGS. The CDR3 is CALGDHLRITGTADKLIF. For the CDR3, the DNA is TGTGCTCTTGGGGACCACCTACGTATTACTGGTACGGCCGATAAACTCATCTTT.

This clone was detected a few times. With a far larger clone one base away, a read error is the likely cause. Other DNA sequences in the sample encode the same CDR3. This chain joins TRDV1 and TRDJ1, with D maybe TRDD3 (5 bases). The CDR3 sequence is 16 residues long. Germline V CDR1 and CDR2: TSWWSYY, QGS. CDR3 sequence (DNA): TGTGCTCTTGGGGACACCTCGGGACGATACACCGACAAACTCATCTTT. It translates to CALGDTSGRYTDKLIF.

Points on this clone: This may arise from a read error, as a much more abundant clone is one base away. The chain couples TRDV1 to TRDJ1; 10 nucleotides agree with TRDD3. Here the J gene was assigned by germline matching of the DNA, as TCRdb has none. Germline-derived CDR1 and CDR2 are TSWWSYY and QGS. The CDR3 sequence is 20 residues long. This CDR3 is CALGETAFLGGYLGTDKLIF. CDR3 bases: TGTGCTCTTGGGGAAACTGCGTTCCTTGGGGGATACCTCGGTACCGACAAACTCATCTTT.

Concerning this clone itself: The mismatch at residue 13 between this DNA's translation and the TCRdb protein of a much larger clone likely reflects a read error; the protein shown is translated from the DNA. This chain's CDR3 is CACDTGGYGSWDARQMFF. CDR3 DNA sequence: TGTGCCTGTGACACCGGGGGATATGGATCCTGGGACGCCCGACAGATGTTTTTC. The rearrangement joins TRDV2 to TRDJ3; TRDD3 aligns across 8 bases. TCRdb lists no J gene, so it was determined here by aligning the DNA to germline. Per germline, CDR1 GEAIGNYY and CDR2 EKD. The CDR3 is 18 residues long.

This clone came up a few times. The protein that TCRdb holds for this DNA derives from a much larger clone and differs from the translated DNA at residue 10, which likely indicates a read error; the protein shown here is translated from the DNA. This CDR3 is CACDTSRGIQDDKLIF. As DNA, the CDR3 is TGTGCCTGTGACACAAGTCGGGGGATACAAGACGATAAACTCATCTTT. The V gene is TRDV2, the J gene TRDJ1, with TRDD3 identical over 9 bases. TCRdb carries no J gene annotation; the J gene was assigned here by matching the DNA with germline. The CDR3 runs 16 residues. The junction had 9 bases not matched to a gene; V was cut back by 1 base and J by 4 bases. Germline V gene lookup returns CDR1 GEAIGNYY and CDR2 EKD.

This clone was recorded a few times. TCRdb pairs this DNA with a much larger clone's protein that differs at residue 11, likely a read error; the protein shown was translated from the DNA. The V gene is TRDV2, the J gene TRDJ1; 12 nucleotides align to TRDD3. The J gene was missing in TCRdb and was found by matching the end of the DNA to germline. CDR1 and CDR2 from the germline V gene are GEAIGNYY and EKD. Germline trimming cut 4 bases from V and 2 bases from J; bases unmatched to any gene: 13. The CDR3 loop spans 18 amino acids. The CDR3: CACDLITGGYTGTDKLIF. DNA of the CDR3: TGTGCCTGTGATCTAATTACTGGGGGATACACGGGGACCGATAAACTCATCTTT.

On this clone: A far larger clone is off by one base, so a read error is likely. The sample contains more than one DNA sequence encoding this CDR3. The CDR3 bases are TGTGCTTTAAGAACTGGGGGATTGGTGTACACCGATAAACTCATCTTC. Translation: CALRTGGLVYTDKLIF. The V gene corresponds to TRDV1; no J gene was called; no DNA check was done on the table's D call, TRDD3. The CDR3 consists of 16 residues. The germline V gene encodes CDR1 TSWWSYY and CDR2 QGS.

This clone was observed a few times. This likely stems from a read error, as it lies one base from a far larger clone. The same CDR3 also results from other DNA sequences found in this sample. The chain has TRDV2 and TRDJ1; D is uncertain. The V gene's germline CDR1 is GEAIGNYY and CDR2 EKD. This CDR3 spans 18 amino acids. CDR3: CACDTKYYQPMYTDKLIF. The CDR3 DNA reads TGTGCATGTGACACGAAGTACTACCAGCCGATGTACACCGATAAACTCATCTTT.

Regarding this clone: Since a far larger clone is one base different, this is likely a read error. At the DNA level, this CDR3 is encoded by other sequences in the same sample as well. This rearrangement joins TRDV2 to TRDJ3, with D maybe TRDD3 (6 bases). Germline matching of the DNA provided the J gene here, since TCRdb leaves it blank. With 4 bases removed from V and 0 bases from J, the gap between germline ends came to 15 bases. The CDR3 is 18 residues long. CDR1 and CDR2 (germline): GEAIGNYY, EKD. The CDR3 spells CACEKLGADSWDTRQMFF. The CDR3 nucleotides read TGTGCCTGTGAGAAACTGGGAGCCGACTCCTGGGACACCCGACAGATGTTTTTC.